One and the same sample provided the 18 T cell receptor beta chains below, sequenced in a study of T cells after yellow fever vaccination. TCRdb re-analysed the 5' RACE reads in MiXCR, keeping a single row per CDR3 protein. The sample shows roughly 62,000 distinct CDR3 sequences, approximately 7% of them seen only once. This sample comprised CD8+ T cells sorted from PBMCs, obtained on the day of the first yellow fever vaccination. The source is a man aged 18 to 29 who received the YFV17D yellow fever vaccine.

This clonotype was counted a few times. The rearrangement joins TRBV5-1 to TRBJ2-1, with TRBD2 matching 7 bases. There are 16 residues in the CDR3. Trimming at V came to 0 bases and at J to 3 bases, leaving 6 bases not matched to a gene. Germline loops: CDR1 SGHRS, CDR2 YFSETQ. The CDR3 loop reads CASSLESSGYYNEQFF. CDR3 sequence (DNA): TGCGCCAGCAGCTTGGAGTCTAGCGGTTACTACAATGAGCAGTTCTTC.

This clonotype was found many times. The genes are TRBV5-1 and TRBJ1-1; possibly TRBD1 for D (5 bases). The V gene's germline CDR1 is SGHRS and CDR2 YFSETQ. Trimming removed 0 bases from V and 2 bases from J, with 11 bases in between. This CDR3 contains 15 residues. The CDR3 region has the DNA TGCGCCAGCAGCTTGGCCGGGGGGGTTAACACTGAAGCTTTCTTT. It translates to CASSLAGGVNTEAFF. The entire variable domain, with the rest obtained from reference TRBV5-1 and TRBJ1-1, is as follows: KAGVTQTPRYLIKTRGQQVTLSCSPISGHRSVSWYQQTPGQGLQFLFEYFSETQRNKGNFPGRFSGRQFSNSRSEMNVSTLELGDSALYLCASSLAGGVNTEAFFGQGTRLTVV.

This clonotype was recorded many times. The CDR3 spells CASSLWGLNTEAFF. CDR3 bases: TGTGCCAGCAGTTTGTGGGGCCTGAACACTGAAGCTTTCTTT. The chain carries TRBV12-3 or TRBV12-4 and TRBJ1-1; weak D call: TRBD1 (5 bases). With 3 bases removed from V and 0 bases from J, the gap between germline ends came to 8 bases. The CDR3 consists of 14 residues.

This clonotype has just a few counts. The rearrangement uses TRBV7-9 and TRBJ2-3; D gene unclear. Germline values: CDR1 SEHNR, CDR2 FQNEAQ (reference sequence). The V end lost 4 bases, the J end lost 9 bases, and 17 bases lay between the germline ends. The CDR3 runs 14 residues. The CDR3 reads CASSSPAGEATQYF. In DNA form, the CDR3 reads TGTGCCAGCAGCTCCCCTGCTGGAGAGGCCACGCAGTATTTT. Complete variable domain (other parts from reference TRBV7-9 and TRBJ2-3): DTGVSQNPRHKITKRGQNVTFRCDPISEHNRLYWYRQTLGQGPEFLTYFQNEAQLEKSRLLSDRFSAERPKGSFSTLEIQRTEQGDSAMYLCASSSPAGEATQYFGPGTRLTVL.

The chain couples TRBV27 to TRBJ2-5; a weak D match, TRBD2 (6 bases). Trimming took 7 bases from V and 5 from J, leaving 11 bases between them. Germline V gene lookup returns CDR1 MNHEY and CDR2 SMNVEV (reference sequence). The CDR3 runs 12 residues. The CDR3 DNA sequence: TGTGCCAGCATAGGACGGGAGGAGACCCAGTACTTC. This translates into CASIGREETQYF.

This clonotype was seen many times. Written as DNA, the CDR3 is TGTGCCAGCATGCCAGGTGGCTACACCTTC. It specifies CASMPGGYTF. V gene TRBV7-9 combines with J gene TRBJ1-2, with D uncertain. Germline loops: CDR1 SEHNR, CDR2 FQNEAQ (reference sequence). The CDR3 is 10 residues long. The V and J ends lost 7 bases and 7 bases respectively, with 7 bases between them.

In this sample, this clonotype turned up a few times. The V and J genes are TRBV20-1 and TRBJ1-2, with D tentatively TRBD1 (5 bases). Germline CDR1 is DFQATT and CDR2 is SNEGSKA (reference sequence). The germline V and J ends were trimmed by 3 bases and 8 bases, with 16 bases remaining between them. CDR3 size: 13 residues. DNA of the CDR3: TGCAGTGCTAGTAGCGGGGCAGGCGGCGGCTACACCTTC. This codes for CSASSGAGGGYTF.

This clonotype occurred many times. The V gene is TRBV3-1, the J gene TRBJ2-3, with unresolved D. With 4 bases removed from V and 2 bases from J, the gap between germline ends came to 7 bases. The CDR3 has 13 amino acids. Germline V gene data show CDR1 as LGHDT and CDR2 as YNNKEL (reference sequence). CDR3 loop: CASSPRTTDTQYF. The CDR3 bases are TGTGCCAGCAGCCCTCGTACCACAGATACGCAGTATTTT.

In this sample, this clonotype turned up a few times. One end of the junction varies from germline; a read error may be responsible. The chain has TRBV6-5 and TRBJ2-7, with TRBD1 matching over 8 bases. The CDR3 covers 11 residues. The V gene's germline CDR1 is MNHEY and CDR2 SVGAGI. CDR3 nucleotide sequence: TGTGCCAGCAGCTCAGGGGGCGCCTCTTCTTTC. Its translation: CASSSGGASSF.

This clonotype was picked up many times. The rearrangement uses TRBV15 and TRBJ2-1, with TRBD2 as a possible D gene (6 bases). V lost 4 bases and J lost 3, with 13 bases in between. The CDR3 covers 15 residues. Germline V gene lookup returns CDR1 LNHNV and CDR2 YYDKDF (reference sequence). Here the CDR3 DNA reads TGTGCCACCAGCACACAAAGGGAGGTCTACAATGAGCAGTTCTTC. It translates to CATSTQREVYNEQFF.

The chain carries TRBV7-9 and TRBJ2-1; 7 nucleotides align to TRBD1. Germline loops: CDR1 SEHNR, CDR2 FQNEAQ (reference sequence). J lost 8 bases, V lost 8 bases, and 18 bases had no gene match. The CDR3 totals 16 residues. The CDR3 DNA is TGTGCCAGCCTCAGTCGTTCTGGACAGGTCGGGGATGAGCAGTTCTTC. It encodes CASLSRSGQVGDEQFF.

The table lists this clonotype with a few counts. The chain has TRBV20-1 and TRBJ2-5, with 7 bases lining up with TRBD1. Germline lookup yields CDR1 DFQATT and CDR2 SNEGSKA (reference sequence). CDR3 size: 18 residues. Trimming removed 0 bases from V and 5 bases from J; junction bases left unmatched: 18. The CDR3 DNA follows: TGCAGTGCTAGAGAAAAACTCCCCGGACAGGTGAATTGGGAGACCCAGTACTTC. Its translation: CSAREKLPGQVNWETQYF.

V usage is TRBV28 and J usage is TRBJ1-4; 7 bases fit TRBD1. Trimming cost V 4 bases and J 2 bases; bases outside gene matches: 4. Germline values: CDR1 MDHEN, CDR2 SYDVKM. The CDR3 contains 15 residues. This chain's CDR3 is CASSSRGFTNEKLFF. Written as DNA, the CDR3 is TGTGCCAGCAGTTCCAGGGGGTTCACTAATGAAAAACTGTTTTTT.

This clonotype was detected ten times or more. This rearrangement joins TRBV6-2 or TRBV6-3 to TRBJ2-1; D is possibly TRBD2 (5 bases). V was clipped by 8 bases and J by 10 bases, with 6 bases between them. Germline-derived CDR1 and CDR2 are MNHEY and SVGEGT. The CDR3 is 9 residues long. CDR3 in amino acids: CASGLEQFF. CDR3 nucleotide sequence: TGTGCCAGCGGACTCGAGCAGTTCTTC.

This clonotype was seen ten or more times. The chain couples TRBV29-1 to TRBJ2-5, with a tentative D call TRBD1 (5 bases). The CDR3 is 14 amino acids. Trimming pared 4 bases from V and 2 bases from J, leaving 14 bases between. Germline CDR1 is SQVTM and CDR2 is ANQGSEA. The CDR3 sequence is CSVGFRDVQETQYF. Here the CDR3 DNA reads TGCAGCGTTGGATTCAGGGATGTACAAGAGACCCAGTACTTC.

This clonotype was seen at least ten times. The rearrangement joins TRBV28 to TRBJ2-5; TRBD2 might be the D (5 bases). The CDR3 extends over 14 amino acids. Germline assignment: CDR1 MDHEN and CDR2 SYDVKM. Deletions cut 5 bases from V and 2 bases from J, with 12 bases between. This CDR3 reads CASSVLAEQETQYF. DNA of the CDR3: TGTGCCAGCAGTGTCCTAGCAGAACAAGAGACCCAGTACTTC.

As regards this clonotype: At one of its ends the junction is not consistent with the germline gene, which may arise from a read error. The chain combines TRBV6-4 with TRBJ2-1; perhaps TRBD2 as D (5 bases). CDR3 length: 16 residues. The germline V gene has CDR1 MRHNA and CDR2 SNTAGT. The CDR3 DNA reads TGTGCCAGCAGCGACTTGGACTCGAGCTCCTACAATGAGCAGTTCTTC. Translated, it gives CASSDLDSSSYNEQFF.

This clonotype was picked up a small number of times. This chain uses TRBV30 with TRBJ2-5, with TRBD2 identical over 7 bases. Trimming removed 2 bases from V and 2 bases from J; junction bases left unmatched: 5. Germline V gene sequence: CDR1 GTSNPN, CDR2 SVGIG (reference sequence). The CDR3 sequence is 14 residues long. The CDR3 DNA reads as TGTGCCTGGAGTTTACTAGCGACTCAAGAGACCCAGTACTTC. Encoded protein: CAWSLLATQETQYF.